The 28 T cell receptor beta chains reported below all come from one sample, sequenced in a study of blood T cell repertoires in COVID-19. TCRdb's copy holds only in-frame clones and misses some; the assay was immunoSEQ multiplex PCR. The repertoire includes 98,000 or so clones, 80% to 90% of them detected once, and approximately 2.5% sits in the top ten. Sequencing was carried out using peripheral blood. These receptors all come from a human donor in a cohort sampled during active COVID-19.

The genes are TRBV27 and TRBJ1-1, with D uncertain. This CDR3 region has 11 residues. CDR1 is MNHEY, CDR2 SMNVEV, per germline (reference sequence). Trimming stripped 5 bases from V and 2 bases from J, with 3 bases between. CDR3 loop: CASSTNTEAFF. The CDR3, as DNA: TGTGCCAGCAGTACAAACACTGAAGCTTTCTTT.

V usage is TRBV28 and J usage is TRBJ2-7; possibly TRBD1 for D (8 bases). Germline CDR1 reads MDHEN; CDR2 reads SYDVKM. This CDR3 contains 15 residues. Trimming removed 2 bases at V and 3 bases at J, with 14 bases between. CDR3 bases: TGTGCCAGCAGTTTAACAGGGGGACTAAACTACGAGCAGTACTTC. As protein: CASSLTGGLNYEQYF.

This clone was seen once. Other DNA sequences from this sample encode an identical CDR3 as well. V usage is TRBV3-1 (or the pseudogene TRBV3-2) and J usage is TRBJ1-1; D remains unclear. CDR1 and CDR2 from the germline V gene are LGHDT and YNNKEL (reference sequence). The CDR3 consists of 14 residues. V was clipped by 3 bases and J by 1 base, with 9 bases between them. CDR3 sequence reads: CASSQSAGNTEAFF. The CDR3 DNA follows: TGTGCCAGCAGCCAGTCGGCAGGGAACACTGAAGCTTTCTTT.

The rearrangement joins TRBV5-3 to TRBJ1-5; weak D call: TRBD1 (6 bases). Being an ORF, TRBV5-3 has a function that is uncertain. Trimming stripped 4 bases from V and 5 bases from J, with 19 bases between. This CDR3 comprises 16 residues. In DNA, the CDR3 is TGTGCCAGAAGCGTCCCACTTCGAGGGGGTTATCAGCCCCAGCATTTT. Its protein product is CARSVPLRGGYQPQHF.

The chain employs TRBV27 and TRBJ2-3; 10 bases agree with TRBD2. There are 16 residues in the CDR3. The germline CDR1 and CDR2 sequences are MNHEY and SMNVEV (reference sequence). The ends lost 4 bases at V and 0 bases at J; junction bases unmatched: 4. The chain's CDR3 is CASSSRTSGSTDTQYF. In DNA, the CDR3 is TGTGCCAGCAGTTCCCGGACTAGCGGAAGCACAGATACGCAGTATTTT.

The rearrangement links TRBV7-9 to TRBJ1-2; perhaps TRBD1 as D (6 bases). The CDR3 spans 15 residues. Germline lookup yields CDR1 SEHNR and CDR2 FQNEAQ (reference sequence). V was pared by 1 base and J by 5 bases, with 14 bases between. The CDR3 spells CASSLGFGTPYGYTF. In DNA, the CDR3 is TGTGCCAGCAGCTTAGGATTCGGGACACCTTATGGCTACACCTTC.

J is TRBJ1-1 and V is TRBV19, with 7 nucleotides matching TRBD1. The CDR3 has 16 amino acids. The ends lost 4 bases at V and 5 bases at J; junction bases unmatched: 13. Per germline, CDR1 LNHDA and CDR2 SQIVND (reference sequence). The chain's CDR3 is CASSKRKGTVDTEAFF. The CDR3, as DNA: TGTGCCAGTAGTAAGAGGAAAGGGACAGTGGATACTGAAGCTTTCTTT.

This clone is a singleton in its sample. This chain links TRBV5-1 with TRBJ2-2; 9 nucleotides line up with TRBD2. CDR3 length equals 16 residues. The junction had 5 bases not matched to a gene; V was cut back by 4 bases and J by 1 base. Germline-derived CDR1 and CDR2 are SGHRS and YFSETQ. In DNA, the CDR3 is TGCGCCAGCAGCGCACGACTAGCGGAGAACACCGGGGAGCTGTTTTTT. Its translation: CASSARLAENTGELFF. Combining the CDR3 with reference TRBV5-1 and TRBJ2-2 gives the whole variable domain KAGVTQTPRYLIKTRGQQVTLSCSPISGHRSVSWYQQTPGQGLQFLFEYFSETQRNKGNFPGRFSGRQFSNSRSEMNVSTLELGDSALYLCASSARLAENTGELFFGEGSRLTVL.

The chain is built from TRBV6-5 and TRBJ1-5; D might be TRBD1 (5 bases). Per germline, CDR1 MNHEY and CDR2 SVGAGI. V dropped 7 bases and J dropped 5 bases, with 18 bases sitting between them. This CDR3 has 15 amino acids. The CDR3 loop reads CASKRDELVYQPQHF. CDR3 nucleotides: TGTGCCAGCAAGCGGGACGAATTAGTATATCAGCCCCAGCATTTT.

The chain has TRBV7-6 and TRBJ2-2; 10 bases map to TRBD2. V lost 8 bases, J lost 4 bases, and 7 bases stayed unmatched. The CDR3 loop spans 15 amino acids. Per the germline V gene, CDR1 is SGHVS and CDR2 is FNYEAQ. CDR3: CASSRTSGFTGELFF. In DNA form, the CDR3 reads TGTGCCAGCTCCCGGACTAGCGGTTTCACCGGGGAGCTGTTTTTT.

The V call is TRBV4-1, the J call TRBJ2-4; tentative D call: TRBD2 (7 bases). Germline V lookup: CDR1 MGHRA, CDR2 YSYEKL. This CDR3 contains 15 residues. Trimming took off 4 bases at V and 0 bases at J, with 10 bases between the two ends. The DNA for the CDR3 is TGCGCCAGCAGCCCACGGGGGGCAGCCAAAAACATTCAGTACTTC. Protein sequence: CASSPRGAAKNIQYF.

The sample holds one count of this clone. The rearrangement links TRBV5-4 to TRBJ2-5; 10 bases map to TRBD2. Trimming cost V 3 bases and J 4 bases; bases outside gene matches: 3. CDR1 and CDR2 (germline): SGHNT, YYREEE (reference sequence). The CDR3 runs 14 residues. CDR3 loop: CASSSPSGGETQYF. The CDR3 bases are TGTGCCAGCAGCTCTCCTAGCGGGGGAGAGACCCAGTACTTC.

In DNA form, the CDR3 reads TGTGCCAGCAGCTTAGCGGCGAGGGACTTATCATACGAGCAGTACTTC. Encoded protein: CASSLAARDLSYEQYF. V usage is TRBV7-9 and J usage is TRBJ2-7, with D possibly being TRBD2 (6 bases). The V gene's germline CDR1 is SEHNR and CDR2 FQNEAQ (reference sequence). Trimming took 0 bases from V and 4 from J, leaving 16 bases between them. The CDR3 loop spans 16 amino acids.

This chain uses TRBV7-6 with TRBJ2-5; tentatively, D is TRBD1 (6 bases). The germline V and J ends were trimmed by 1 base and 6 bases, with 18 bases remaining between them. The CDR3 runs 16 residues. CDR1 is SGHVS, CDR2 FNYEAQ, per germline. The CDR3 spells CASSLGSGTSRKTQYF. The DNA for the CDR3 is TGTGCCAGCAGCTTAGGCTCCGGGACAAGTAGGAAGACCCAGTACTTC.

The rearrangement uses TRBV6-5 and TRBJ2-5; D gene uncertain. The V end was cut by 7 bases, the J end by 1 base, with 13 bases between. This CDR3 is built from 14 residues. Per germline, CDR1 MNHEY and CDR2 SVGAGI. CDR3 DNA: TGTGCCAGCATCCAGGCCTACACCCAAGAGACCCAGTACTTC. Its protein is CASIQAYTQETQYF.

The V and J genes are TRBV5-1 and TRBJ2-5; D may be TRBD2 (5 bases). Germline V lookup: CDR1 SGHRS, CDR2 YFSETQ. The length of the CDR3 is 16 residues. Trimming removed 0 bases at V and 0 bases at J, with 12 bases between. DNA for the CDR3: TGCGCCAGCAGCTTGGAAGGCGGAGGTAACCAAGAGACCCAGTACTTC. Translated: CASSLEGGGNQETQYF.

This rearrangement joins TRBV5-1 to TRBJ2-3; 7 bases are a match to TRBD2. Germline CDR1 reads SGHRS; CDR2 reads YFSETQ. This CDR3 is built from 14 residues. J lost 4 bases, V lost 9 bases, and 11 bases had no gene match. CDR3 DNA sequence: TGCGCCACCAAACCTCTGGCGGGAGCAGATACGCAGTATTTT. Its protein is CATKPLAGADTQYF.

The rearrangement links TRBV5-5 to TRBJ2-7, with D possibly being TRBD1 (6 bases). V was shortened by 7 bases and J by 0 bases, with 17 bases between the two germline ends. This CDR3 is built from 15 residues. Germline CDR1 and CDR2: SGHKS and YYEKEE (reference sequence). The CDR3 coding sequence is TGTGCCAGCGCCAGACCAGGGGCCGGCTCCTACGAGCAGTACTTC. Protein sequence: CASARPGAGSYEQYF.

V gene TRBV7-9 combines with J gene TRBJ2-7, with 9 bases identical to TRBD1. CDR3 length: 14 amino acids. The junction had 4 bases not matched to a gene; V was cut back by 5 bases and J by 2 bases. The germline V gene encodes CDR1 SEHNR and CDR2 FQNEAQ (reference sequence). CDR3 region: CASSETGGTYEQYF. In DNA form, the CDR3 reads TGTGCCAGCAGCGAGACAGGGGGGACCTACGAGCAGTACTTC.

V and J are TRBV19 and TRBJ2-7; 9 bases map to TRBD1. The CDR3 has 15 residues. V was clipped by 5 bases and J by 3 bases; unmatched bases: 8. Germline CDR1 is LNHDA and CDR2 is SQIVND (reference sequence). The CDR3, as DNA: TGTGCCAGTAGTCCCAACAGGGGGCGAGGCTACGAGCAGTACTTC. It encodes CASSPNRGRGYEQYF.

This sequence joins TRBV3-1 (or the pseudogene TRBV3-2) and TRBJ2-1, with TRBD2 matching over 7 bases. The V gene's germline CDR1 is LGHDT and CDR2 YNNKEL (reference sequence). V lost 4 bases and J lost 0; bases outside the gene matches: 6. This CDR3 is 16 amino acids long. The CDR3 DNA reads TGTGCCAGCAGCCCCTGGCGGACTAGCTCCTACAATGAGCAGTTCTTC. This sequence encodes CASSPWRTSSYNEQFF.

V usage is TRBV18 and J usage is TRBJ2-7, with TRBD2 matching 14 bases. The CDR3 consists of 19 residues. Germline CDR1 KGHSH, CDR2 LQKENI. V lost 2 bases to trimming and J lost 3 bases; unmatched junction nucleotides: 12. The CDR3 DNA reads TGTGCCAGCTCACCAACGGGACTAGCGGGAGCTCATAAAAGCTACGAGCAGTACTTC. Its translation is CASSPTGLAGAHKSYEQYF.

The genes are TRBV27 and TRBJ1-1; 7 positions match TRBD1. Germline V CDR1 and CDR2: MNHEY, SMNVEV (reference sequence). This CDR3 has 14 amino acids. V lost 5 bases to trimming and J lost 1 base; unmatched junction nucleotides: 4. CDR3 amino acids: CASSLTGWNTEAFF. The CDR3 bases are TGTGCCAGCAGTCTGACAGGGTGGAACACTGAAGCTTTCTTT.

V gene TRBV7-8 combines with J gene TRBJ2-7; possible D gene TRBD2, 6 bases. The CDR3 runs to 13 residues. Per the germline V gene, CDR1 is SGHVS and CDR2 is FQNEAQ. V lost 5 bases and J lost 2, with 10 bases in between. The CDR3, as DNA: TGTGCCAGCAGCCCCCGCGGGACCTACGAGCAGTACTTC. This gives the protein CASSPRGTYEQYF.

The chain has TRBV19 and TRBJ2-2; 10 bases map to TRBD1. This CDR3 is 14 amino acids long. V dropped 9 bases and J dropped 5; count of bases not matched to a gene: 6. Germline V gene sequence: CDR1 LNHDA, CDR2 SQIVND (reference sequence). CDR3 region: CASRGQGKTGELFF. CDR3 bases: TGTGCCAGCCGGGGACAGGGGAAGACCGGGGAGCTGTTTTTT. The variable domain in full, completed from reference TRBV19 and TRBJ2-2, reads DGGITQSPKYLFRKEGQNVTLSCEQNLNHDAMYWYRQDPGQGLRLIYYSQIVNDFQKGDIAEGYSVSREKKESFPLTVTSAQKNPTAFYLCASRGQGKTGELFFGEGSRLTVL.

J is TRBJ2-1 and V is TRBV24-1; maybe TRBD2 (6 bases). V shed 4 bases and J shed 6 bases, with 12 bases lying between them. Germline V gene lookup returns CDR1 KGHDR and CDR2 SFDVKD. The CDR3 length is 14 residues. The CDR3 spells CATSDSRLVNEQFF. For the CDR3, the DNA is TGTGCCACCAGTGACTCCCGACTAGTCAATGAGCAGTTCTTC.

This clone has only a few counts. The rearrangement uses TRBV7-9 and TRBJ2-7; 7 bases align to TRBD1. V gave up 4 bases and J gave up 2 bases; unmatched junction bases: 8. The CDR3 consists of 15 residues. CDR1 is SEHNR and CDR2 is FQNEAQ in the germline V gene (reference sequence). CDR3 in DNA: TGTGCCAGCAGCTCTAACTTCGGACAGGCCTACGAGCAGTACTTC. This gives the protein CASSSNFGQAYEQYF.

The rearrangement uses TRBV6-2 or TRBV6-3 and TRBJ1-2, with 8 bases fitting TRBD1. The J segment lost 4 bases and the V segment lost 2 bases, leaving 6 bases of the junction unmatched. This CDR3 has 15 amino acids. The germline V gene has CDR1 MNHEY and CDR2 SVGEGT. In DNA form, the CDR3 reads TGTGCCAGCAGTTACCCATCAGGGGGCGGCTATGGCTACACCTTC. This gives the protein CASSYPSGGGYGYTF.